This is a list of T cell receptor beta chains from one sample in a study of beta chain features in type 1 diabetes. The data were produced by immunoSEQ multiplex PCR, yet TCRdb's version contains in-frame clones alone and is incomplete. This table has some 150,000 clones, 9.7% appearing once. Specimen: central memory CD4+ T cells from blood. The source of these receptors is a woman aged 40 to 55 in good health. Both conserved end residues are part of each CDR3. Each record gives: V gene, clone size, J gene, CDR3 length, CDR3 protein. Not all rows give a size; the values are once, few, many and, for expanded clones, a class.

TRBV9	.	TRBJ2-7	15	CASSVGGSSAYEQYF
TRBV2	.	TRBJ1-2	14	CASSDGEFNYGYTF
TRBV5-6	many	TRBJ2-5	14	CASSKGQGAETQYF
TRBV4-3	few	TRBJ2-7	15	CASSSQAGASYEQYF
TRBV9	.	TRBJ2-7	15	CASSVVPSGPYEQYF
TRBV5-1	.	TRBJ1-3	15	CASSLDRAHGNTIYF
TRBV7-2	few	TRBJ2-5	16	CASSLAQRGGRETQYF
TRBV6-5	.	TRBJ2-5	11	CASFGRQTQYF
TRBV19	.	TRBJ2-5	15	CASSLGQLSQETQYF
TRBV7-8	.	TRBJ1-2	13	CASSSTVNYGYTF
TRBV11-2	.	TRBJ1-2	15	CASSRAGDPNYGYTF